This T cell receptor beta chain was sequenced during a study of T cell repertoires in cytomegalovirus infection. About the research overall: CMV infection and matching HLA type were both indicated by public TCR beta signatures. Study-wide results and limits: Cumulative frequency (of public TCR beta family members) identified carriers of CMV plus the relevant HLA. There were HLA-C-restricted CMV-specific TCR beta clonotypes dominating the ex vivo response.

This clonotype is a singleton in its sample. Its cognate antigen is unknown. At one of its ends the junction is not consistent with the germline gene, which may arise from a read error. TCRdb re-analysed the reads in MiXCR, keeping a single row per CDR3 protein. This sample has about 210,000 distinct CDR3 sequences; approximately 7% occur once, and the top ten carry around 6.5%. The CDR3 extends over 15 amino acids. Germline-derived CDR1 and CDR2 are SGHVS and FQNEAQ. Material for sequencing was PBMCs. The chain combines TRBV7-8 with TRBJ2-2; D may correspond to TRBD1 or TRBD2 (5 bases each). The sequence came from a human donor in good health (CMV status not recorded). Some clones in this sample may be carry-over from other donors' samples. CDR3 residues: CVSSYRDGDTGELSF. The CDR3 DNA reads TGTGTCAGCAGCTACCGGGACGGAGACACCGGGGAGCTGTCTTTT.